Below are 11 T cell receptor beta chains sequenced from a single sample in a study of blood T cells in healthy people across ages. Primers used in a second PCR of about 7 to 12 cycles were a sample-barcoded 5' primer and a J-beta primer mix. TCRdb recomputed calls from the 5' RACE reads with MiXCR, one row per CDR3 protein. The data hold hundreds of thousands of distinct CDR3 sequences, with 45% to 50% observed a single time. Sequenced input: blood. Receptors originate from a woman aged 60-75 years in good health.

The table lists this clonotype with many counts. V usage is TRBV7-2 and J usage is TRBJ2-3; D gene ambiguous. The CDR3 sequence is 15 residues long. Per germline, CDR1 SGHTA and CDR2 FQGNSA. V lost 1 base, J lost 0 bases, and 8 bases lay in between. The CDR3 protein is CASSLEGRSTDTQYF. The CDR3, as DNA: TGTGCCAGCAGCTTAGAGGGCAGGAGCACAGATACGCAGTATTTT.

The count of this clonotype is one. This chain joins TRBV15 and TRBJ2-5, with TRBD2 matching 10 bases. TRBJ2-7 matches the DNA end more closely, so the J call is doubtful. Germline lookup yields CDR1 LNHNV and CDR2 YYDKDF (reference sequence). The CDR3 extends over 18 amino acids. The CDR3 spells CATSRGREGLARPYEQYF. CDR3 DNA: TGTGCCACCAGCAGAGGAAGGGAGGGACTAGCGCGACCCTACGAGCAGTACTTC.

V usage is TRBV7-2 and J usage is TRBJ2-7; 9 nucleotides line up with TRBD1. CDR3 length: 14 residues. CDR1 and CDR2 from the germline V gene are SGHTA and FQGNSA. Trimming cost V 4 bases and J 7 bases; bases outside gene matches: 8. CDR3 amino acids: CASSYRQGDNEQYF. In DNA, the CDR3 is TGTGCCAGCAGCTACCGACAGGGGGACAATGAGCAGTACTTC.

The J gene is TRBJ2-1, the V gene TRBV20-1; a possible D gene is TRBD2 (5 bases). V lost 2 bases to trimming and J lost 1 base, with 18 bases between them. From germline, CDR1 is DFQATT and CDR2 SNEGSKA (reference sequence). This CDR3 is built from 17 residues. The CDR3, as DNA: TGCAGTGCTAGAAAGTCGGGGATCTCTATGTCCTACAATGAGCAGTTCTTC. Protein product: CSARKSGISMSYNEQFF.

The chain is built from TRBV7-6 and TRBJ2-5; D gene unclear. This CDR3 spans 15 amino acids. Trimming removed 1 base from V and 4 bases from J, with 13 bases in between. From germline, CDR1 is SGHVS and CDR2 FNYEAQ. The CDR3 loop reads CASSLGVTSGETQYF. The CDR3 DNA reads as TGTGCCAGCAGCTTAGGAGTAACATCGGGAGAGACCCAGTACTTC.

This clonotype was detected only a few times. V usage is TRBV2 and J usage is TRBJ2-7; TRBD1 might be the D (5 bases). Germline V gene data show CDR1 as SNHLY and CDR2 as FYNNEI. The length of the CDR3 is 15 residues. V lost 8 bases to trimming and J lost 3 bases, with 20 bases between them. CDR3 in amino acids: CASFAPLGQGYEQYF. The CDR3 region has the DNA TGTGCCAGCTTCGCCCCTCTTGGGCAGGGCTACGAGCAGTACTTC. Supplemented by reference TRBV2 and TRBJ2-7, the full variable domain reads EPEVTQTPSHQVTQMGQEVILRCVPISNHLYFYWYRQILGQKVEFLVSFYNNEISEKSEIFDDQFSVERPDGSNFTLKIRSTKLEDSAMYFCASFAPLGQGYEQYFGPGTRLTVT.

CDR3 region: CASLNQGISYNEQFF. CDR3 in DNA: TGTGCCAGCTTGAACCAGGGGATTTCCTACAATGAGCAGTTCTTC. This chain links TRBV2 with TRBJ2-1, with D perhaps TRBD1 (6 bases). From germline, CDR1 is SNHLY and CDR2 FYNNEI. The V end lost 8 bases, the J end lost 1 base, and 15 bases lay between the germline ends. CDR3 length equals 15 residues.

This clonotype was observed a few times. The chain uses TRBV29-1 and TRBJ2-5, with D tentatively TRBD1 or TRBD2 (5 bases each). Gene TRBJ2-7 matches the end of the DNA better, so the J call may be wrong. Germline loops: CDR1 SQVTM, CDR2 ANQGSEA. CDR3 length: 12 residues. In nucleotides, the CDR3 is TGCAGCGTTTTGGTAGGGACGAGCGAGCAGTACTTC. This sequence encodes CSVLVGTSEQYF.

The chain links TRBV6-1 to TRBJ1-1; no reliable D call. Germline loops: CDR1 MNHNS, CDR2 SASEGT. The CDR3 covers 14 residues. The V end was cut by 1 base, the J end by 0 bases, with 6 bases between. This CDR3 reads CASSEVSLNTEAFF. CDR3 sequence (DNA): TGTGCCAGCAGTGAAGTTTCACTGAACACTGAAGCTTTCTTT.

The chain recombines TRBV25-1 with TRBJ2-7, with 13 bases aligning to TRBD2. V shed 6 bases and J 7 bases; nucleotides not matched to a gene: 6. The CDR3 sequence is 14 residues long. The V gene's germline CDR1 is MGHDK and CDR2 SYGVNS. The CDR3 region has the DNA TGTGCCAGCAGACTAGCGGGAGGGCCTTGGGAGCAGTACTTC. Translation gives CASRLAGGPWEQYF.

This clonotype has a handful of counts. V usage is TRBV20-1 and J usage is TRBJ2-3; no reliable D call. The germline V and J ends were trimmed by 3 bases and 5 bases, with 12 bases remaining between them. CDR3 length: 13 amino acids. Germline CDR1 reads DFQATT; CDR2 reads SNEGSKA (reference sequence). The CDR3: CSASDRVRDTQYF. The CDR3 DNA reads as TGCAGTGCTAGCGACCGGGTCCGAGATACGCAGTATTTT.